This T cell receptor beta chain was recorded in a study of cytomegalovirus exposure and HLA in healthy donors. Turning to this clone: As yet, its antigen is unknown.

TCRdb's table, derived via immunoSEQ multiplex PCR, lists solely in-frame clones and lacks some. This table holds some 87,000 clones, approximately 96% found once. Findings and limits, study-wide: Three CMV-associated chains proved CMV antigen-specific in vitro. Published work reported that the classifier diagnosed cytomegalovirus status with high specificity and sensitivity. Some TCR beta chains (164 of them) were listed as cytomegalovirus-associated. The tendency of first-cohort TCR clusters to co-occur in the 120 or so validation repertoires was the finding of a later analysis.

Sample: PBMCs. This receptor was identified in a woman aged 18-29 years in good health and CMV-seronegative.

The chain's CDR3 is CASSLDFFRDSVYEQYF. DNA for the CDR3: TGCGCCAGCAGCTTGGATTTCTTCCGGGACAGCGTCTACGAGCAGTACTTC. J is TRBJ2-7 and V is TRBV5-1, with 7 bases fitting TRBD1. The V gene's germline CDR1 is SGHRS and CDR2 YFSETQ. The CDR3 is 17 amino acids. V was pared by 0 bases and J by 3 bases, with 12 bases of the junction left unmatched.